This entry lists 5 T cell receptor beta chains sequenced from one sample in a study of Ad26.COV2.S vaccination and SARS-CoV-2 variants. Here immunoSEQ multiplex PCR was the method, and the copy in TCRdb shows in-frame clones only, minus some. The sample includes 350,000 to 500,000 clones, about 90% of them seen just once. Specified treatment: about 20 received Ad26.COV2.S at low or high dose, single or two shots; about 5 received placebo; per-sample allocation not given. Collection of the samples took place on day 63 after the first injection of vaccine or placebo. Material: peripheral blood, obtained in a trial of Ad26.COV2.S vaccine versus placebo. These receptors were taken from a person between 18 and 65 years old who received the Ad26.COV2.S COVID-19 vaccine or a placebo.

V usage is TRBV7-9 and J usage is TRBJ2-5; D unclear. Trimming left V 1 base short and J 5 bases short, with 14 bases between. There are 15 residues in the CDR3. Per the germline V gene, CDR1 is SEHNR and CDR2 is FQNEAQ (reference sequence). The CDR3 nucleotides read TGTGCCAGCAGCTTAGTGGCTAGAGTCTTGGAGACCCAGTACTTC. This codes for CASSLVARVLETQYF.

The chain has TRBV14 and TRBJ2-5; D may be TRBD2 (6 bases). The CDR3 is made up of 15 amino acids. The germline V gene has CDR1 SGHDN and CDR2 FVKESK. V was shortened by 3 bases and J by 3 bases, with 14 bases between the two germline ends. This CDR3 reads CASSHDGSLKETQYF. The CDR3 coding sequence is TGTGCCAGCAGCCACGACGGGAGCCTTAAAGAGACCCAGTACTTC.

This clone has a single count. The chain uses TRBV4-1 and TRBJ1-5; TRBD1 is a possible D gene (6 bases). The ends were cut back, 2 bases at V and 4 bases at J, with 9 bases in the middle. From germline, CDR1 is MGHRA and CDR2 YSYEKL. CDR3 length: 14 residues. In DNA, the CDR3 is TGCGCCAGCAGCCAACCTACAGGGAATCAGCCCCAGCATTTT. Protein sequence: CASSQPTGNQPQHF.

The chain has TRBV27 and TRBJ2-7; 7 nucleotides line up with TRBD1. CDR3 length equals 15 residues. The V and J ends lost 3 bases and 2 bases, in that order; junction bases with no gene match: 7. Germline CDR1 and CDR2: MNHEY and SMNVEV (reference sequence). For the CDR3, the DNA is TGTGCCAGCAGTTTGGGCGGACAGGTTACCTACGAGCAGTACTTC. Residues: CASSLGGQVTYEQYF.

V usage is TRBV28 and J usage is TRBJ2-1; tentatively, D is TRBD1 or TRBD2 (6 bases each). Germline V CDR1 and CDR2: MDHEN, SYDVKM. V was clipped by 7 bases and J by 5 bases, with 21 bases between them. The CDR3 loop spans 16 amino acids. Here the CDR3 reads CASKGQFSGDNNEQFF. CDR3 coding DNA: TGTGCCAGCAAGGGACAATTTAGCGGAGATAACAATGAGCAGTTCTTC.